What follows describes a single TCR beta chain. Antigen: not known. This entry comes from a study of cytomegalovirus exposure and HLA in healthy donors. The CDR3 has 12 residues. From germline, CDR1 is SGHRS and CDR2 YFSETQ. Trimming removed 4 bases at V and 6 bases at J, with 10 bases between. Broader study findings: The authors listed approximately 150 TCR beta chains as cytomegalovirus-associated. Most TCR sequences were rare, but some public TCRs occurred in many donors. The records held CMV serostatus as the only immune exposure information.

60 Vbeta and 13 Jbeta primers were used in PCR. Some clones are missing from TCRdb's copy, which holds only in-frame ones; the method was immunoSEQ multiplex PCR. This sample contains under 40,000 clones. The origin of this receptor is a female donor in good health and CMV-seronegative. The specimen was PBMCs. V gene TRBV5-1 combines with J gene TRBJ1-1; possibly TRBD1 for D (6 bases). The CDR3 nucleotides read TGCGCCAGCAGCCTACAGGGATCTGAAGCTTTCTTT. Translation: CASSLQGSEAFF.